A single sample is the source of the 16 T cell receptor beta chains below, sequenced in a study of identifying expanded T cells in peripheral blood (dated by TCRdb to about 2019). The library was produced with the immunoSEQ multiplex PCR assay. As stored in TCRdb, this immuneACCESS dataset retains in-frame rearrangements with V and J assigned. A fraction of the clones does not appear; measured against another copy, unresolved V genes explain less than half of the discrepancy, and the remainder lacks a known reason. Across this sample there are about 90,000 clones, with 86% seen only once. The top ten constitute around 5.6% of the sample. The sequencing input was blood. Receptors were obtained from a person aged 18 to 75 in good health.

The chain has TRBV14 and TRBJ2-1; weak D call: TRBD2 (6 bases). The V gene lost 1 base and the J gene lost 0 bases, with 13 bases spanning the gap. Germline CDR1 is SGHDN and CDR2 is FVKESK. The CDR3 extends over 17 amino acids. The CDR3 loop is CASSQVGGFSSYNEQFF. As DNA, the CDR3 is TGTGCCAGCAGCCAAGTAGGAGGGTTTAGCTCCTACAATGAGCAGTTCTTC. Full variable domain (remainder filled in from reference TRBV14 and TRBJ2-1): EAGVTQFPSHSVIEKGQTVTLRCDPISGHDNLYWYRRVMGKEIKFLLHFVKESKQDESGMPNNRFLAERTGGTYSTLKVQPAELEDSGVYFCASSQVGGFSSYNEQFFGPGTRLTVL.

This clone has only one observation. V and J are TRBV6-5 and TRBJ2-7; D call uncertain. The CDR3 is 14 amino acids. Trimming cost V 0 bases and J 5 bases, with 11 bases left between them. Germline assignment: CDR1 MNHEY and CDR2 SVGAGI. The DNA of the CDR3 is TGTGCCAGCAGTTACTCGGCTAATGCGAACGAGCAGTACTTC. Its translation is CASSYSANANEQYF.

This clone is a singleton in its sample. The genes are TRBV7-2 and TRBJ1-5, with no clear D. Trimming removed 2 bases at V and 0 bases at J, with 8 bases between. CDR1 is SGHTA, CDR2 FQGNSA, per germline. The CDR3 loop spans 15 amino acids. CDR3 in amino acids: CASSLNRHSNQPQHF. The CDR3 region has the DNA TGTGCCAGCAGCTTAAACCGTCATAGCAATCAGCCCCAGCATTTT.

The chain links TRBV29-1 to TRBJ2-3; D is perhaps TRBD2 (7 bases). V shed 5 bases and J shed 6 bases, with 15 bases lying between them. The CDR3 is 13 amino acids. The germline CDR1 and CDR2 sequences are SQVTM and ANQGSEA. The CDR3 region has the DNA TGCAGCGTTTTTCGGGGGGCGGTGGATACGCAGTATTTT. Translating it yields CSVFRGAVDTQYF.

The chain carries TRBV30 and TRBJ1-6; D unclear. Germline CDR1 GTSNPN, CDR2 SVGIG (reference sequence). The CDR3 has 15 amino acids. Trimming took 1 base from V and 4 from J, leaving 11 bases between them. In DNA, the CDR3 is TGTGCCTGGAGTGCGGTGGGCGGTTATAATTCACCCCTCCACTTT. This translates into CAWSAVGGYNSPLHF.

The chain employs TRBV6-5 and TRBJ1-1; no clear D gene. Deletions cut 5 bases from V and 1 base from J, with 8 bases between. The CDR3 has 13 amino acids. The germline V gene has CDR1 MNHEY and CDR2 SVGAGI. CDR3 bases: TGTGCCAGCAGTCCCGAGAAGAACACTGAAGCTTTCTTT. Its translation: CASSPEKNTEAFF.

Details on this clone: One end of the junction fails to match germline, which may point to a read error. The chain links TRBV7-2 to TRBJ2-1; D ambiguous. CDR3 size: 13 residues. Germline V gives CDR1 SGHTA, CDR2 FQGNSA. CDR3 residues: CASSLDSHGSVLF. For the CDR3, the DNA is TGTGCCAGCAGCCTCGATTCGCACGGGTCCGTCCTCTTC.

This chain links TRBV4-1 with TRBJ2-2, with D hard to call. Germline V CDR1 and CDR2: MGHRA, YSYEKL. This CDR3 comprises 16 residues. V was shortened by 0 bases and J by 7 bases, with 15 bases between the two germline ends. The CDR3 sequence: CASSQEGRTTSGELFF. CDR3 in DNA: TGCGCCAGCAGCCAAGAGGGCAGGACCACAAGCGGGGAGCTGTTTTTT.

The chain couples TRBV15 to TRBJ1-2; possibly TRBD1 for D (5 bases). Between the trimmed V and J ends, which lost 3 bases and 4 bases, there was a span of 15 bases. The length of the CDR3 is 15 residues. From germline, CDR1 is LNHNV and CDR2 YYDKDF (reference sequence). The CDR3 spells CATSSARQSLYGYTF. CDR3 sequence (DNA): TGTGCCACCAGCAGCGCCAGACAGTCCCTCTATGGCTACACCTTC.

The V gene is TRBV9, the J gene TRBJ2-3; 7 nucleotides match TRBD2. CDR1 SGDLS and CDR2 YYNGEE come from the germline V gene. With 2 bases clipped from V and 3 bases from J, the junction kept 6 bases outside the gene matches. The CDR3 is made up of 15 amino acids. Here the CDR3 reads CASSVIGGFTDTQYF. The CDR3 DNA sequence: TGTGCCAGCAGCGTTATCGGGGGGTTTACAGATACGCAGTATTTT.

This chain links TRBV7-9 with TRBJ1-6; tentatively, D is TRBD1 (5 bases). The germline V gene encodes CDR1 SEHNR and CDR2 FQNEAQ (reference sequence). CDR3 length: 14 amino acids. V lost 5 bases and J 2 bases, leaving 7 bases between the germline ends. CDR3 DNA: TGTGCCAGCAGCCCGGACACCTATAATTCACCCCTCCACTTT. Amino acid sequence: CASSPDTYNSPLHF. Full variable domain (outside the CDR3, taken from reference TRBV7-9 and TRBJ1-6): DTGVSQNPRHKITKRGQNVTFRCDPISEHNRLYWYRQTLGQGPEFLTYFQNEAQLEKSRLLSDRFSAERPKGSFSTLEIQRTEQGDSAMYLCASSPDTYNSPLHFGNGTRLTVT.

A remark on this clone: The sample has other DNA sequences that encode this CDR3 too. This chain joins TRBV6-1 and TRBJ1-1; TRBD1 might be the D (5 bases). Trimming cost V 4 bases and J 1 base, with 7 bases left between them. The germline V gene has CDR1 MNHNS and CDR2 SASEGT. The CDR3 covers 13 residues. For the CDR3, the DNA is TGTGCCAGCAGTGCTCAGGGGAACACTGAAGCTTTCTTT. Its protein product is CASSAQGNTEAFF.

CDR3 in amino acids: CASSLATDPSLAYEQYF. CDR3 nucleotides: TGTGCCAGCAGCTTAGCAACAGACCCCTCCCTTGCCTACGAGCAGTACTTC. V is TRBV7-8 and J is TRBJ2-7; no reliable D call. Trimming cost V 0 bases and J 2 bases, with 17 bases left between them. Germline CDR1 is SGHVS and CDR2 is FQNEAQ. The CDR3 runs to 17 residues.

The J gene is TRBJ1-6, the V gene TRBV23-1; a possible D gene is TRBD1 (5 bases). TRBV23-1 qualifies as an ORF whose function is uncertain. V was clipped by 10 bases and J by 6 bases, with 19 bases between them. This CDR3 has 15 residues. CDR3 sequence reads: CATPIGQLTNSPLHF. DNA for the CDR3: TGCGCCACCCCGATTGGACAATTAACTAATTCACCCCTCCACTTT.

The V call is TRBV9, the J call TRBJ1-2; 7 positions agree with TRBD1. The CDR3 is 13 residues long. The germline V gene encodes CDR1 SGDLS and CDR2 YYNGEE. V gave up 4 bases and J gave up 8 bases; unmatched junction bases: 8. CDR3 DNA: TGTGCCAGCAGCACAGGGGTCCGCGTGGGCTACACCTTC. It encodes CASSTGVRVGYTF.

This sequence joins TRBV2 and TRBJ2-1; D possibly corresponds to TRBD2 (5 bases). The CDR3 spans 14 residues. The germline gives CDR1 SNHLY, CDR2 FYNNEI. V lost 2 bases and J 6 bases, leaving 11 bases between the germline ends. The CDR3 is CASSETSRGNEQFF. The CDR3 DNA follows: TGTGCCAGCAGTGAAACTAGTCGGGGCAATGAGCAGTTCTTC.